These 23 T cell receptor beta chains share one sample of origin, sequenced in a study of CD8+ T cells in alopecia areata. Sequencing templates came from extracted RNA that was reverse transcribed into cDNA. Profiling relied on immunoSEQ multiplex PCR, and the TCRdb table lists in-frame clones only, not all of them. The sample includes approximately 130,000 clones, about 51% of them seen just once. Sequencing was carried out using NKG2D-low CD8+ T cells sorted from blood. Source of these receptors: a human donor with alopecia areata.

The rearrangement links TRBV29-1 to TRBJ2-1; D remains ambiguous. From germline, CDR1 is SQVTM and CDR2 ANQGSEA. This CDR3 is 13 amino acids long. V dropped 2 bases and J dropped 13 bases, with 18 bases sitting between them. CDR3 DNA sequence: TGCAGCGTTGAACCCCCTACAACAAAAGCCCAGTTCTTC. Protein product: CSVEPPTTKAQFF.

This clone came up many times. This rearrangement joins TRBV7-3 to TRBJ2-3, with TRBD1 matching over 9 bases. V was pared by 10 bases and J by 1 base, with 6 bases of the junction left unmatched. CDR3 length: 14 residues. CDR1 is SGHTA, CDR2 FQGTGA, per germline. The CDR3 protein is CATSWTGGTDTQYF. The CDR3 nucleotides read TGTGCCACCTCGTGGACAGGGGGCACAGATACGCAGTATTTT.

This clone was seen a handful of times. CDR3 DNA: TGCAGCGCCCGGGACAGAGGTGAAGCTTTCTTT. Its protein product is CSARDRGEAFF. The chain uses TRBV29-1 and TRBJ1-1, with 7 bases matching TRBD1. CDR3 length: 11 amino acids. CDR1 and CDR2 (germline): SQVTM, ANQGSEA. With V trimmed by 7 bases and J by 7 bases, 6 bases remained unmatched.

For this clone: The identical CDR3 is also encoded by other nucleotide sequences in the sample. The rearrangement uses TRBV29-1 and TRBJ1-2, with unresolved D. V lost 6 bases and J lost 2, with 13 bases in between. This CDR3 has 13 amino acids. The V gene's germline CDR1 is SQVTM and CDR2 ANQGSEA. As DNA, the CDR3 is TGCAGCGTCCGGACGGAAGCGAACTATGGCTACACCTTC. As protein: CSVRTEANYGYTF.

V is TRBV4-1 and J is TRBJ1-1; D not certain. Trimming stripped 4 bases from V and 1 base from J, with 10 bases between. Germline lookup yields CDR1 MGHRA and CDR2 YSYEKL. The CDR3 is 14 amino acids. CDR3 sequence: CASSRGPENTEAFF. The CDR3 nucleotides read TGCGCCAGCAGCCGAGGGCCGGAGAACACTGAAGCTTTCTTT.

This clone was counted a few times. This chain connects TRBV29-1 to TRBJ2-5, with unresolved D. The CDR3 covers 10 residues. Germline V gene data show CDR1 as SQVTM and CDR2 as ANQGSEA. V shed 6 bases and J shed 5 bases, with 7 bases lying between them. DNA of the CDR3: TGCAGCGTAATGGGTGAGACCCAGTACTTC. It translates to CSVMGETQYF. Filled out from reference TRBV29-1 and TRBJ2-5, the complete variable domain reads SAVISQKPSRDICQRGTSLTIQCQVDSQVTMMFWYRQQPGQSLTLIATANQGSEATYESGFVIDKFPISRPNLTFSTLTVSNMSPEDSSIYLCSVMGETQYFGPGTRLLVL.

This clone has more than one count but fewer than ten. In DNA, the CDR3 is TGCAGCGTACTAGCGGCAGAGGGCGGGGAGCTGTTTTTT. Its protein is CSVLAAEGGELFF. The V call is TRBV29-1, the J call TRBJ2-2, with 8 bases aligning to TRBD2. This CDR3 comprises 13 residues. Germline V gene data show CDR1 as SQVTM and CDR2 as ANQGSEA. V lost 6 bases and J lost 7; bases outside the gene matches: 7.

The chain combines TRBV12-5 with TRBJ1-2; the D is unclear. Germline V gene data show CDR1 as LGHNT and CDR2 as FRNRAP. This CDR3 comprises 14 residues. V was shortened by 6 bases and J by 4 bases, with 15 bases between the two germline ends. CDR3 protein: CASGNGPRPYGYTF. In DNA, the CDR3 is TGTGCTAGTGGAAACGGACCCCGCCCCTATGGCTACACCTTC.

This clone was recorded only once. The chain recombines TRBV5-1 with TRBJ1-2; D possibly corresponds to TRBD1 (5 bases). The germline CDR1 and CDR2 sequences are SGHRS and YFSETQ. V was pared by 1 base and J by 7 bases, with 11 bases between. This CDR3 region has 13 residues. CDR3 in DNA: TGCGCCAGCAGCTTGTCAGGGTCCATTGGCTACACCTTC. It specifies CASSLSGSIGYTF.

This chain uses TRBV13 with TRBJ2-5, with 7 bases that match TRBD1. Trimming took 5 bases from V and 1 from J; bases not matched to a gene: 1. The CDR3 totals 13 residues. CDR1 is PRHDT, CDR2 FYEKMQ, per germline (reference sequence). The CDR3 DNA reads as TGTGCCAGCAGCCAGGGGGTCCAAGAGACCCAGTACTTC. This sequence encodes CASSQGVQETQYF.

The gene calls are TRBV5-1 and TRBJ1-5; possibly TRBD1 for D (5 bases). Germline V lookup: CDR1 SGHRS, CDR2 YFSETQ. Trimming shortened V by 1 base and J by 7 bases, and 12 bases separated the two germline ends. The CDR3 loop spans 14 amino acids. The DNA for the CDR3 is TGCGCCAGCAGCTTGTATAGGGGTGGCCAGCCCCAGCATTTT. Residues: CASSLYRGGQPQHF.

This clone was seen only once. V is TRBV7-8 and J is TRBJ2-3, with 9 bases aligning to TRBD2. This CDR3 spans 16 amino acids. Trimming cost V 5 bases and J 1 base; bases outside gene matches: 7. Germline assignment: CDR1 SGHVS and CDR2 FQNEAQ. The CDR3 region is CASSPHSSGGTDTQYF. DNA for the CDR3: TGTGCCAGCAGCCCGCATTCTAGCGGGGGCACAGATACGCAGTATTTT. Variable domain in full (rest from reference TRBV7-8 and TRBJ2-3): GAGVSQSPRYKVAKRGQDVALRCDPISGHVSLFWYQQALGQGPEFLTYFQNEAQLDKSGLPSDRFFAERPEGSVSTLKIQRTQQEDSAVYLCASSPHSSGGTDTQYFGPGTRLTVL.

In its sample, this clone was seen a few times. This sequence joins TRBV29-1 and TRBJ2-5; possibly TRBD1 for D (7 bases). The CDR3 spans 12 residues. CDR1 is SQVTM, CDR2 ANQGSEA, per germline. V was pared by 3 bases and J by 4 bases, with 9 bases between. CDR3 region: CSVEQGGETQYF. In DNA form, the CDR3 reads TGCAGCGTTGAGCAGGGGGGAGAGACCCAGTACTTC. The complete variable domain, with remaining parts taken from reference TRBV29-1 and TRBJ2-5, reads SAVISQKPSRDICQRGTSLTIQCQVDSQVTMMFWYRQQPGQSLTLIATANQGSEATYESGFVIDKFPISRPNLTFSTLTVSNMSPEDSSIYLCSVEQGGETQYFGPGTRLLVL.

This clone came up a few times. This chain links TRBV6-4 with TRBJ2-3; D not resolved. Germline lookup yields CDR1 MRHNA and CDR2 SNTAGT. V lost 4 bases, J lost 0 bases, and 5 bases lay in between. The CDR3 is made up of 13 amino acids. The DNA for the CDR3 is TGTGCCAGCAGTGCCAGGAGCACAGATACGCAGTATTTT. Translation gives CASSARSTDTQYF.

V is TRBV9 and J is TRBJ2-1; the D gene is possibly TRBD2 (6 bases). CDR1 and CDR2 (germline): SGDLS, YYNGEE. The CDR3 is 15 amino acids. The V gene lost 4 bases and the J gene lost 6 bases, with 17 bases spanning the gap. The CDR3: CASSLGGALGNEQFF. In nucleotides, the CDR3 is TGTGCCAGCAGCCTAGGAGGGGCGCTGGGCAATGAGCAGTTCTTC. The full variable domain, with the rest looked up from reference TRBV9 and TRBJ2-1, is DSGVTQTPKHLITATGQRVTLRCSPRSGDLSVYWYQQSLDQGLQFLIQYYNGEERAKGNILERFSAQQFPDLHSELNLSSLELGDSALYFCASSLGGALGNEQFFGPGTRLTVL.

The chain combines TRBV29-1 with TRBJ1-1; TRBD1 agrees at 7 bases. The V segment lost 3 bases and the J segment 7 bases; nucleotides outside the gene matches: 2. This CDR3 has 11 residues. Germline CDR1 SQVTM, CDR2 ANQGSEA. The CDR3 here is CSVEGTVEAFF. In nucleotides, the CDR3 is TGCAGCGTTGAGGGGACAGTTGAAGCTTTCTTT.

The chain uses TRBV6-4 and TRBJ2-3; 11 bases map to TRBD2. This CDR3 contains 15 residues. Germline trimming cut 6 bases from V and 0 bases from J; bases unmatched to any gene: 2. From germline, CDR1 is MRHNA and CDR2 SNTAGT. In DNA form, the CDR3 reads TGTGCCAGCAGAGCTAGCGGGGGGAGCACAGATACGCAGTATTTT. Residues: CASRASGGSTDTQYF.

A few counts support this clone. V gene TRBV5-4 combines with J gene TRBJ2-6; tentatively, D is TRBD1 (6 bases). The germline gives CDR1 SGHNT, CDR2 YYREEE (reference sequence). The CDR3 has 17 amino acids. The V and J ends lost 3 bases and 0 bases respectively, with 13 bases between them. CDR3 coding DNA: TGTGCCAGCAGCTCCTACGGACAGAGCTCTGGGGCCAACGTCCTGACTTTC. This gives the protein CASSSYGQSSGANVLTF.

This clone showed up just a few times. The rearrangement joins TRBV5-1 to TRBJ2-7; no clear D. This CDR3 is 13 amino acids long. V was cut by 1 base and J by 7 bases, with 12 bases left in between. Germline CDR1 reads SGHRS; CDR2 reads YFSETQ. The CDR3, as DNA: TGCGCCAGCAGCTTGTCTGGGTCGAGTGAGCAGTACTTC. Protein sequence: CASSLSGSSEQYF. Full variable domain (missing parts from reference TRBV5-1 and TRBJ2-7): KAGVTQTPRYLIKTRGQQVTLSCSPISGHRSVSWYQQTPGQGLQFLFEYFSETQRNKGNFPGRFSGRQFSNSRSEMNVSTLELGDSALYLCASSLSGSSEQYFGPGTRLTVT.

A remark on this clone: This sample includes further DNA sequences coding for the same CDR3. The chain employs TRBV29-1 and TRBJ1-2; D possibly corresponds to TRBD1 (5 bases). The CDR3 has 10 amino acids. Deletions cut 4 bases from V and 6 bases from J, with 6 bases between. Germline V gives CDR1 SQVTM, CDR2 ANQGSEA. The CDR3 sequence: CSVGGDGYTF. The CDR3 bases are TGCAGCGTTGGGGGGGATGGCTACACCTTC.

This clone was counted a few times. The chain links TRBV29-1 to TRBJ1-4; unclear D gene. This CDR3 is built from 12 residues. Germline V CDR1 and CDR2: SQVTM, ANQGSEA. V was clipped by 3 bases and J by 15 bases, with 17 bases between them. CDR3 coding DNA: TGCAGCGTTGAGGCCGGACCGACGGAAGTGTTTTTT. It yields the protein CSVEAGPTEVFF.

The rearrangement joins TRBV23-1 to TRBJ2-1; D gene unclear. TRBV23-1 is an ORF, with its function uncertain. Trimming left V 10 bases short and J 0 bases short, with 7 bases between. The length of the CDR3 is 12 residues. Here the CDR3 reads CAKDPSYNEQFF. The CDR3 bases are TGCGCCAAGGATCCCTCCTACAATGAGCAGTTCTTC.

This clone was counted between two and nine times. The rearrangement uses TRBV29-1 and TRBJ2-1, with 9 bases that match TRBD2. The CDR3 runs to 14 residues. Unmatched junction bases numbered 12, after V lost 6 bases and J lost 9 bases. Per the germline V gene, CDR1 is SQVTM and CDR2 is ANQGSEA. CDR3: CSVDQRTSEGEQFF. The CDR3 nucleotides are TGCAGCGTCGACCAACGGACTAGCGAGGGTGAGCAGTTCTTC.